The rows below give T cell receptor beta chains drawn from one sample of a study of cytomegalovirus exposure and HLA in healthy donors. Clones were sequenced by immunoSEQ multiplex PCR, and TCRdb holds only the in-frame ones, with some missing. The sample includes 130,000 or so clones, roughly 8.3% of them seen just once. The sample was PBMCs. These receptors came from a man aged 35-49 years in good health and CMV-seronegative. CDR3s include the opening cysteine and the closing phenylalanine or tryptophan. The D gene is left open where the match is weak. The size field is filled for only some rows; it gives once, few, many or a size class.

>NA|TRBJ2-5|TRBD1|TRBV28|13
TGTGCCAGCAGTCGGACAGGGGAAGAGACCCAGTACTTC
CASSRTGEETQYF
>NA|TRBJ2-3|NA|TRBV15|15
TGTGCCACCGAAAAGGGAGGGGGAGAAACAGATACGCAGTATTTT
CATEKGGGETDTQYF
>few|TRBJ1-1|NA|TRBV29-1|13
TGCAGCGTCGTACTACAGGGGAACACTGAAGCTTTCTTT
CSVVLQGNTEAFF
>few|TRBJ1-6|NA|TRBV15|15
TGTGCCACCAGCAGAGATCGGGGGGATTATTCACCCCTCCACTTT
CATSRDRGDYSPLHF
>NA|TRBJ2-3|TRBD2|TRBV13|17
TGTGCCAGCAGCTACAGACTAGCGGGGGGTCCCACAGATACGCAGTATTTT
CASSYRLAGGPTDTQYF
>NA|TRBJ1-2|NA|TRBV4-1|14
TGCGCCAGCACCCAGGGGCAGGGTAACTATGGCTACACCTTC
CASTQGQGNYGYTF
>few|TRBJ1-2|TRBD1|TRBV4-1|16
TGCGCCAGCAGCCAAGATAGGACAGGGGGGACCTATGGCTACACCTTC
CASSQDRTGGTYGYTF
>NA|TRBJ2-7|NA|TRBV5-1|16
TGCGCCAGCAGCCCCTGGGGGGTCCCTGTTAGGTACGAGCAGTACTTC
CASSPWGVPVRYEQYF
>few|TRBJ1-1|NA|TRBV30|17
TGTGCCTGGAGTGTACTCCCCCCCGGTTTTGGGAACACTGAAGCTTTCTTT
CAWSVLPPGFGNTEAFF
>NA|TRBJ2-7|TRBD2|TRBV5-4|15
TGTGCCAGCAGCATCTCACTAGCGGGGCTAAACGAGCAGTACTTC
CASSISLAGLNEQYF
>NA|TRBJ1-6|TRBD1|TRBV9|13
TGTGCCAGCAGCGGGACAGGGAATTCACCCCTCCACTTT
CASSGTGNSPLHF
>NA|TRBJ1-2|NA|TRBV5-3|11
TGTGCCAGAAGCTTCCACCTAGGCTACACCTTC
CARSFHLGYTF
>few|TRBJ2-7|TRBD2|TRBV7-9|15
TGTGCCAGCAGCTTAAGCGGGGGGAGCTCCTACGAGCAGTACTTC
CASSLSGGSSYEQYF
>NA|TRBJ2-4|TRBD2|TRBV28|16
TGTGCCAGCTCCGATCCGGGCGGGGGAGCCAAAAACATTCAGTACTTC
CASSDPGGGAKNIQYF
>few|TRBJ2-7|TRBD2|TRBV4-1|16
TGCGCCAGCAGCCAAGCGTTGGGGCGGGGGGCCTACGAGCAGTACTTC
CASSQALGRGAYEQYF
>NA|TRBJ2-3|TRBD2|TRBV6-5|14
TGTGCCAGCAGTGGAACTAGCGGGGGAGATACGCAGTATTTT
CASSGTSGGDTQYF
>few|TRBJ2-3|TRBD2|TRBV11-2|16
TGTGCCAGCAGCTTTAGCGGGGGTGCTAGCACAGATACGCAGTATTTT
CASSFSGGASTDTQYF
>NA|TRBJ2-5|TRBD2|TRBV19|14
TGTGCCAGTAGGCCCGTGGGGGGGGGAGAGACCCAGTACTTC
CASRPVGGGETQYF
>NA|TRBJ2-2|TRBD2|TRBV19|16
TGTGCCAGTAGTAGGCTAGCGGGGGCCCCGGCCGGGGAGCTGTTTTTT
CASSRLAGAPAGELFF
>few|TRBJ1-2|NA|TRBV30|11
TGTGCCTGGAGTGTCACACCCTCCTTCACATTC
CAWSVTPSFTF
>few|TRBJ1-3|TRBD1|TRBV18|14
TGTGCCAGCTCACCACGGACAGGGGAAAACACCATATATTTT
CASSPRTGENTIYF
>few|TRBJ2-3|TRBD1|TRBV19|17
TGTGCCAGTAGTCCCCTCCCGGGACAGGGGGCATCAGATACGCAGTATTTT
CASSPLPGQGASDTQYF
>NA|TRBJ2-7|TRBD1|TRBV15|19
TGTGCCACCAGCAGTCTTCAGTTTCCACGGGACAGAAGGTCGGGCGAGCAGTACTTC
CATSSLQFPRDRRSGEQYF
>NA|TRBJ2-7|NA|TRBV19|15
TGTGCCAGTACCCCGATTGAGGCCTACTCCTACGAGCAGTACTTC
CASTPIEAYSYEQYF
>NA|TRBJ1-2|NA|TRBV11-2|15
TGTGCCAGCAGCCCGGCGGTACAGACTATATATGGCTACACCTTC
CASSPAVQTIYGYTF
>few|TRBJ2-6|NA|TRBV9|14
TGTGCCAGCAGCGCTTACTCTGGGGCCAACGTCCTGACTTTC
CASSAYSGANVLTF
>NA|TRBJ2-1|TRBD2|TRBV5-1|16
TGCGCCAGCAGCTTGGTTGGGGACTACTTCTACAATGAGCAGTTCTTC
CASSLVGDYFYNEQFF
>NA|TRBJ1-2|TRBD1|TRBV5-6|15
TGTGCCAGCAGCTCAACCCCGGGACAGGGGGCGCGTTACACCTTC
CASSSTPGQGARYTF
>NA|TRBJ2-2|TRBD2|TRBV9|17
TGTGCCAGCAGCGTCACTAGCGGGGGGCCTAACACCGGGGAGCTGTTTTTT
CASSVTSGGPNTGELFF
>NA|TRBJ1-3|TRBD1|TRBV5-4|19
TGTGCCAGCACCACTCCGCACGGGACAGGGGGCGTAGGGGGAAACACCATATATTTT
CASTTPHGTGGVGGNTIYF
>NA|TRBJ2-6|NA|TRBV19|16
TGTGCCAGTAGTGCGGCATCTATCTCTGGGGCCAACGTCCTGACTTTC
CASSAASISGANVLTF
>few|TRBJ2-3|TRBD1|TRBV7-7|14
TGTGCCAGCAGCTCGGGACAGTCGGGAGATACGCAGTATTTT
CASSSGQSGDTQYF
>NA|TRBJ2-2|TRBD2|TRBV5-1|16
TGCGCCAGCAGCCCTACTAGCGGGGTGAACACCGGGGAGCTGTTTTTT
CASSPTSGVNTGELFF
>NA|TRBJ2-2|TRBD2|TRBV29-1|14
TGCAGCGTTCAAGCGGGGGGGAACACCGGGGAGCTGTTTTTT
CSVQAGGNTGELFF
>few|TRBJ1-4|TRBD1|TRBV7-9|14
TGTGCCAGCAGCTACGGGACAGGGGGCGAAAAACTGTTTTTT
CASSYGTGGEKLFF
>NA|TRBJ2-1|TRBD2|TRBV5-5|15
TGTGCCAGCAGCCTCTCACGGGGGGATTACAATGAGCAGTTCTTC
CASSLSRGDYNEQFF
>few|TRBJ2-1|TRBD2|TRBV5-1|15
TGCGCCAGCAGCTTGGAGACTAGCGGGGTGGATGAGCAGTTCTTC
CASSLETSGVDEQFF
>NA|TRBJ2-7|NA|TRBV7-8|14
TGTGCCAGCAGCTTAATCGAAGCTGCGGGCGAGCAGTACTTC
CASSLIEAAGEQYF
>NA|TRBJ1-6|NA|TRBV30|16
TGTGCCTGGAGTGGACTATTAAGCTCCTATAATTCACCCCTCCACTTT
CAWSGLLSSYNSPLHF